The 24 T cell receptor beta chains listed next were all sequenced from one sample in a study of spatial heterogeneity in lung cancer. Indicated time point: sample taken at primary tumor resection. Their specific antigens are unknown. General study findings and limits: Counts of expanded intratumoral alpha and beta TCRs tracked tumor mutation counts.

In TCRdb, the 5' RACE reads were re-called with MiXCR into one record per CDR3 protein. The sample yields 8,000 to 10,000 distinct CDR3 sequences, roughly 6.3% seen once. This sample comprised lung tumor tissue, obtained at surgery. The receptor source for this set is a male donor with early-stage non-small cell lung cancer.

This clonotype has ten or more counts. The rearrangement links TRBV28 to TRBJ1-1, with a weak D call TRBD1 (5 bases). CDR3 length: 17 residues. V was trimmed by 6 bases and J by 0 bases, leaving 20 bases between them. In germline, CDR1 is MDHEN, CDR2 SYDVKM. This chain's CDR3 is CASSRYSGLLMNTEAFF. The CDR3 DNA is TGTGCCAGCAGCCGGTATTCAGGGCTCCTCATGAACACTGAAGCTTTCTTT.

In this sample, this clonotype turned up many times. This sequence joins TRBV3-1 and TRBJ1-2, with D perhaps matching TRBD1 (5 bases). The CDR3 has 14 amino acids. V lost 3 bases and J lost 1, with 9 bases in between. Germline V lookup: CDR1 LGHDT, CDR2 YNNKEL (reference sequence). The CDR3 loop is CASSQGGVNYGYTF. In nucleotides, the CDR3 is TGTGCCAGCAGCCAGGGGGGGGTTAACTATGGCTACACCTTC.

This clonotype was detected ten times or more. The J gene is TRBJ1-5, the V gene TRBV12-3 or TRBV12-4, with TRBD1 identical over 7 bases. The CDR3 sequence is 15 residues long. Trimming removed 3 bases from V and 4 bases from J; junction bases left unmatched: 6. The CDR3 loop reads CASSLGQGGNQPQHF. The CDR3 DNA reads as TGTGCCAGCAGTTTGGGGCAGGGGGGAAATCAGCCCCAGCATTTT.

This clonotype is judged medium-sized. V usage is TRBV20-1 and J usage is TRBJ1-2; 7 positions agree with TRBD1. V lost 2 bases to trimming and J lost 7 bases; unmatched junction nucleotides: 4. The CDR3 is 12 residues long. CDR1 and CDR2 from the germline V gene are DFQATT and SNEGSKA (reference sequence). DNA of the CDR3: TGCAGTGCTAGATCCGGGACAGCTGGCTACACCTTC. It translates to CSARSGTAGYTF.

In its sample, this clonotype ranks as medium-sized. The chain recombines TRBV20-1 with TRBJ2-5, with TRBD1 identical over 8 bases. The germline CDR1 and CDR2 sequences are DFQATT and SNEGSKA (reference sequence). Germline trimming cut 3 bases from V and 1 base from J; bases unmatched to any gene: 7. This CDR3 is built from 15 residues. The CDR3 protein is CSASPGTGLQETQYF. The CDR3 nucleotides are TGCAGTGCTAGCCCCGGGACAGGACTCCAAGAGACCCAGTACTTC.

This clonotype occurred many times. J is TRBJ2-1 and V is TRBV12-3 or TRBV12-4; 7 bases line up with TRBD2. This CDR3 has 15 residues. Losses at the gene ends were 8 bases for V and 5 bases for J; bases not matched to a gene: 12. Written as DNA, the CDR3 is TGTGCCAGCGCCTCAGGACTAGTGTCCAACAATGAGCAGTTCTTC. It translates to CASASGLVSNNEQFF.

By its share, this clonotype is medium-sized. The genes are TRBV20-1 and TRBJ1-1; D is unclear. The V end was cut by 3 bases, the J end by 0 bases, with 5 bases between. CDR1 and CDR2 from the germline V gene are DFQATT and SNEGSKA (reference sequence). The CDR3 runs to 12 residues. CDR3 amino acids: CSARRLNTEAFF. CDR3 in DNA: TGCAGTGCTAGGAGGCTGAACACTGAAGCTTTCTTT.

The sample holds many counts of this clonotype. The chain uses TRBV9 and TRBJ2-7, with 8 bases fitting TRBD1. CDR3 size: 14 residues. Germline-derived CDR1 and CDR2 are SGDLS and YYNGEE. V gave up 0 bases and J gave up 3 bases; unmatched junction bases: 2. The CDR3 loop reads CASSVGDRNYEQYF. The CDR3, as DNA: TGTGCCAGCAGCGTAGGGGACAGGAACTACGAGCAGTACTTC.

The sample holds many counts of this clonotype. The chain uses TRBV6-6 and TRBJ2-3; tentatively, D is TRBD2 (6 bases). CDR1 is MNHNY and CDR2 is SVGAGI in the germline V gene (reference sequence). V gave up 6 bases and J gave up 2 bases, with 15 bases separating them. The CDR3 extends over 15 amino acids. CDR3 region: CASSPGGSYTDTQYF. The CDR3 DNA sequence: TGTGCCAGCAGCCCTGGGGGGAGTTACACAGATACGCAGTATTTT.

V usage is TRBV4-1 and J usage is TRBJ2-1, with 8 bases matching TRBD2. The germline gives CDR1 MGHRA, CDR2 YSYEKL. The V segment lost 4 bases and the J segment 5 bases; nucleotides outside the gene matches: 10. The CDR3 contains 16 residues. The CDR3 nucleotides are TGCGCCAGCAGCCCCATTGGCGGGAGGAATCACAATGAGCAGTTCTTC. The encoded protein is CASSPIGGRNHNEQFF.

This clonotype was recorded many times. The V gene is TRBV6-1, the J gene TRBJ2-2; TRBD1 might be the D (6 bases). V was shortened by 6 bases and J by 5 bases, with 19 bases between the two germline ends. Germline CDR1 MNHNS, CDR2 SASEGT. This CDR3 contains 16 residues. The CDR3 spells CASRGAVRSLTGELFF. In DNA form, the CDR3 reads TGTGCCAGCAGGGGGGCTGTGCGGTCCTTGACCGGGGAGCTGTTTTTT.

This clonotype occurred once. Mismatch with germline at one junction end may stem from a read error. The CDR3, as DNA: TGCGCCCGCAGTGAGAGGCGGGACACCGGGGAGCTGTTTTTT. Translating gives CARSERRDTGELFF. This rearrangement joins TRBV10-2 to TRBJ2-2; a weak D match, TRBD2 (5 bases). The CDR3 covers 14 residues. Germline V gene lookup returns CDR1 WSHSY and CDR2 SAAADI.

This clonotype was counted at least ten times. The chain couples TRBV20-1 to TRBJ2-1; D may be TRBD1 (5 bases). V lost 1 base to trimming and J lost 0 bases, with 7 bases between them. CDR3 length equals 14 residues. Looked up from germline, CDR1 is DFQATT and CDR2 is SNEGSKA (reference sequence). CDR3 amino acids: CSARGDSSYNEQFF. As DNA, the CDR3 is TGCAGTGCTAGAGGTGACAGCTCCTACAATGAGCAGTTCTTC.

This clonotype showed up many times. Given a much more abundant clone one base away, this may be a read error. The chain recombines TRBV6-6 with TRBJ1-2; the match to TRBD1 covers 12 bases. The CDR3 has 16 amino acids. Germline V CDR1 and CDR2: MNHNY, SVGAGI (reference sequence). CDR3 sequence reads: CASSLGQGAYNHGYTF. The DNA for the CDR3 is TGTGCCAGCAGCTTGGGACAGGGGGCATATAACCATGGCTACACCTTC.

This clonotype was seen repeatedly, ten times or more. V and J are TRBV6-2 or TRBV6-3 and TRBJ1-1, with D possibly TRBD1 on 6 matching bases. Trimming left V 6 bases short and J 8 bases short, with 13 bases between. The CDR3 loop spans 12 amino acids. The germline V gene encodes CDR1 MNHEY and CDR2 SVGEGT. The CDR3 bases are TGTGCCAGCAGCCTCCTTGGGACAGAAGCTTTCTTT. Translating gives CASSLLGTEAFF.

In this sample, this clonotype turned up many times. This chain uses TRBV4-1 with TRBJ2-7; 12 nucleotides align to TRBD2. This CDR3 has 16 amino acids. The V segment lost 1 base and the J segment 2 bases; nucleotides outside the gene matches: 3. Germline loops: CDR1 MGHRA, CDR2 YSYEKL. Written as DNA, the CDR3 is TGCGCCAGCAGCCAAGGATCTAGCGGGAGGGCCTACGAGCAGTACTTC. Amino acid sequence: CASSQGSSGRAYEQYF.

This clonotype was counted many times. V usage is TRBV20-1 and J usage is TRBJ1-3; D uncertain. CDR1 and CDR2 (germline): DFQATT, SNEGSKA (reference sequence). The CDR3 extends over 16 amino acids. Between the trimmed V and J ends, which lost 1 base and 6 bases, there was a span of 19 bases. The CDR3 DNA is TGCAGTGCTAGAGGGGGAGGTTCAGGAGCAGTAAACACCATATATTTT. It encodes CSARGGGSGAVNTIYF.

This clonotype showed up many times. As DNA, the CDR3 is TGTGCCTGGAGTGCGGCAGCTATGCAGGGGGCTAATGAAAAACTGTTTTTT. It yields the protein CAWSAAAMQGANEKLFF. The rearrangement uses TRBV30 and TRBJ1-4, with 7 bases matching TRBD1. Losses at the gene ends were 1 base for V and 3 bases for J; bases not matched to a gene: 11. Germline CDR1 and CDR2: GTSNPN and SVGIG (reference sequence). The CDR3 is 17 residues long.

Many counts were recorded for this clonotype. V usage is TRBV19 and J usage is TRBJ2-1; a possible D gene is TRBD2 (6 bases). The germline V gene encodes CDR1 LNHDA and CDR2 SQIVND (reference sequence). Trimming cost V 1 base and J 4 bases, with 11 bases left between them. This CDR3 is built from 15 residues. CDR3 region: CASSIGGGKYNEQFF. The CDR3, as DNA: TGTGCCAGTAGTATAGGGGGCGGGAAATACAATGAGCAGTTCTTC.

This clonotype was detected many times. The genes are TRBV9 and TRBJ1-2; D unresolved. This CDR3 comprises 12 residues. Germline assignment: CDR1 SGDLS and CDR2 YYNGEE. The V end lost 2 bases, the J end lost 2 bases, and 4 bases lay between the germline ends. CDR3 in DNA: TGTGCCAGCAGCGTTCTCAACTATGGCTACACCTTC. It is translated as CASSVLNYGYTF.

This clonotype was observed at least ten times. This clone may be a read error of a much larger clone one base away. The V gene is TRBV20-1, the J gene TRBJ1-1, with D unclear. Between the trimmed V and J ends, which lost 4 bases and 7 bases, there was a span of 10 bases. Germline values: CDR1 DFQATT, CDR2 SNEGSKA (reference sequence). The length of the CDR3 is 11 residues. CDR3 in DNA: TGCAGTGCTACCCGGACGGATGAAGCTTTCTTT. Translated: CSATRTDEAFF.

This clonotype was recorded at least ten times. CDR3 nucleotide sequence: TGTGCCAGCAGTGCCCTGCCGGGACAGCTAGCCAAAAACATTCAGTACTTC. Protein sequence: CASSALPGQLAKNIQYF. The chain combines TRBV6-5 with TRBJ2-4, with TRBD1 matching 7 bases. Trimming cost V 5 bases and J 0 bases; bases outside gene matches: 10. The CDR3 has 17 amino acids. Germline CDR1 reads MNHEY; CDR2 reads SVGAGI.

To note about this clonotype: The missing conserved phenylalanine or tryptophan at the end of this CDR3 makes a read error likely. This sequence joins TRBV11-3 and TRBJ2-1; 7 positions agree with TRBD2. In germline, CDR1 is SGHNT, CDR2 YENEEA. V trimming: 1 base; J trimming: 4 bases; junction bases outside the gene matches: 7. The length of the CDR3 is 16 residues. CDR3 loop: CASSLVCGSGYNEQFS. CDR3 coding DNA: TGTGCCAGCAGCTTAGTGTGCGGGAGCGGGTACAATGAGCAGTTCTCC.

This clonotype was observed many times. The V call is TRBV5-1, the J call TRBJ1-1, with TRBD1 matching over 8 bases. Germline CDR1 is SGHRS and CDR2 is YFSETQ. Losses at the gene ends were 3 bases for V and 7 bases for J; bases not matched to a gene: 11. This CDR3 comprises 15 residues. The CDR3 loop is CASSSVGQGAGEAFF. CDR3 nucleotide sequence: TGCGCCAGCAGCTCCGTTGGTCAGGGGGCCGGTGAAGCTTTCTTT. The full variable domain, its missing parts supplied by reference TRBV5-1 and TRBJ1-1, is KAGVTQTPRYLIKTRGQQVTLSCSPISGHRSVSWYQQTPGQGLQFLFEYFSETQRNKGNFPGRFSGRQFSNSRSEMNVSTLELGDSALYLCASSSVGQGAGEAFFGQGTRLTVV.